The clone carrying this T cell receptor beta chain was recorded many times. The source of the sample is a study of blood T cells in healthy people across ages. The second PCR ran roughly 6 to 11 cycles with a sample-barcoded 5' primer and J-beta primers. Each CDR3 protein gets one entry after TCRdb re-called the 5' RACE reads with MiXCR. The data contain roughly 800,000 distinct CDR3 sequences, around a quarter of them singletons. This CDR3 is built from 14 residues. Trimming took 2 bases from V and 5 from J; bases not matched to a gene: 5. Per the germline V gene, CDR1 is SGHTA and CDR2 is FQGNSA. These data are also associated with another study on T cells of mothers and their children. According to that study: Each child contributed approximately 2.9 million TCR beta CDR3 reads, while each mother contributed over 8 million. Persistent microchimeric T cell clones were sought, and none were detected.

The sequence was obtained from a boy younger than 18 in good health. This chain connects TRBV7-2 to TRBJ2-5, with 7 bases lining up with TRBD2. Material for sequencing was blood. The CDR3 region has the DNA TGTGCCAGCAGCTTAATGGCCGGGGGGGAGACCCAGTACTTC. This translates into CASSLMAGGETQYF.